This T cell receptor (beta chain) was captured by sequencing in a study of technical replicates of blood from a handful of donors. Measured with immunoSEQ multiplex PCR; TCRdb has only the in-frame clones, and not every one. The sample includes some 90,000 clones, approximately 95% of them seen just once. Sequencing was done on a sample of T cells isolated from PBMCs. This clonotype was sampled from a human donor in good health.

The CDR3 region has the DNA TGTGCCAGCAAAGTAGCTGTAGTCAGTGAAGCTTTCTTT. Its translation is CASKVAVVSEAFF. V is TRBV6-5 and J is TRBJ1-1, with D hard to call. CDR3 length: 13 amino acids. Germline V gene lookup returns CDR1 MNHEY and CDR2 SVGAGI. Trimming took off 7 bases at V and 7 bases at J, with 16 bases between the two ends.